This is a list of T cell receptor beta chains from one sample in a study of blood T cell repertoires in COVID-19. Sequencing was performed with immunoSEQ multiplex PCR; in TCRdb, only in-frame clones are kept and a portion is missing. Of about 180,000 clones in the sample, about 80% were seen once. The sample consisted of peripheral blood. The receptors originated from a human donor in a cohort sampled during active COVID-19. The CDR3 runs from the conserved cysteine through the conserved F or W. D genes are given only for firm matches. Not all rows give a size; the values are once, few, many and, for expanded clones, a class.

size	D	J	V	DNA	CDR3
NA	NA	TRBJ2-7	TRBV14	TGTGCCAGCAGCCAAGTTGGGGCTCGATCCCTCTACGAGCAGTACTTC	CASSQVGARSLYEQYF
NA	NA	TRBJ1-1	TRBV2	TGTGCCAGCAGTGTGTTGGGGGGTAGGTCTGAAGCTTTCTTT	CASSVLGGRSEAFF
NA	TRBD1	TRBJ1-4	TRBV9	TGTGCCAGCAGCTTCGGACAGGGGGGTGAAAAACTGTTTTTT	CASSFGQGGEKLFF
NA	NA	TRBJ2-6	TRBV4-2	TGTGCCAGCAGCCAAGATTTTCAGGGATACTCTGGGGCCAACGTCCTGACTTTC	CASSQDFQGYSGANVLTF
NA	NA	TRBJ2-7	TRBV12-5	TGTGCTAGTGGTACCTCCGGGACAAGCGGCGAGCAGTACTTC	CASGTSGTSGEQYF
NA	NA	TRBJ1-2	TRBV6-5	TGTGCCAGCAGTTACCTCGGGGGTCGGAGCTACACCTTC	CASSYLGGRSYTF
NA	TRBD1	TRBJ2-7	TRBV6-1	TGTGCCAGCATTGAACTCCGGGACAGGGTTCGCGAGCAGTACTTC	CASIELRDRVREQYF
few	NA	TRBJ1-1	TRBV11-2	TGTGCCAGCAGCTTAGTGTCACTGCTGAACACTGAAGCTTTCTTT	CASSLVSLLNTEAFF
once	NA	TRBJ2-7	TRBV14	TGTGCCAGCAGCCAAGAACGGAGCTACGAGCAGTACTTC	CASSQERSYEQYF
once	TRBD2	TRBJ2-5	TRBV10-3	TGTGCCATCAGTGGAGCTAGCGGGTATGAGACCCAGTACTTC	CAISGASGYETQYF
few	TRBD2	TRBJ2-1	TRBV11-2	TGTGCCAGCAGCTTGGGACTAGCGAGCAATGAGCAGTTCTTC	CASSLGLASNEQFF
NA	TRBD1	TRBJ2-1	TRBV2	TGTGCCAGCAGCCTAGGGACAGGGGACTACAATGAGCAGTTCTTC	CASSLGTGDYNEQFF
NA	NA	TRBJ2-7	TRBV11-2	TGTGCCAGCAGCTTCCCTTCCTACGAGCAGTACTTC	CASSFPSYEQYF
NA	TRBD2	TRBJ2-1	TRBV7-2	TGTGCCAGCAGCGCGGGACTAGCGGGGGTTAATGAGCAGTTCTTC	CASSAGLAGVNEQFF
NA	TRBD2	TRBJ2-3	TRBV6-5	TGTGCCAGCAGTTACCGAGCGGGGGGTGGCACAGATACGCAGTATTTT	CASSYRAGGGTDTQYF
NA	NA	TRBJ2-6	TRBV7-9	TGTGCCAGCAGCTTAGACGGTTCTGGGGCCAACGTCCTGACTTTC	CASSLDGSGANVLTF
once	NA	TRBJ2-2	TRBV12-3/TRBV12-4	TGTGCCAGCAGCCGACTAGTCCCCGGGGAGCTGTTTTTT	CASSRLVPGELFF
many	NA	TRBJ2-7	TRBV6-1	TGTGCCAGCAGTGAAACAGACCTCGAGCAGTACTTC	CASSETDLEQYF
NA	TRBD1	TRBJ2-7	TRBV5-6	TGTGCCAGCAGCTCCGGGACAGGGGCCTCACTCTACGAGCAGTACTTC	CASSSGTGASLYEQYF
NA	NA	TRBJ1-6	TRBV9	TGTGCCAGCAGCGTAGGAGTTTCGGATTCACCCCTCCACTTT	CASSVGVSDSPLHF
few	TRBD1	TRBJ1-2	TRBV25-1	TGTGCCAGCAGTGAGGACAGGGGAGAAGGCTACACCTTC	CASSEDRGEGYTF
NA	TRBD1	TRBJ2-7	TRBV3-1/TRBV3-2	TGTGCCAGCAGCCAAGTTTTCGGGACAGGGAATCTTTCGGGCCACGAGCAGTACTTC	CASSQVFGTGNLSGHEQYF
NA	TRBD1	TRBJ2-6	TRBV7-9	TGTGCCAGCAGCCCGCCCAGGGGGTACTCTGGGGCCAACGTCCTGACTTTC	CASSPPRGYSGANVLTF
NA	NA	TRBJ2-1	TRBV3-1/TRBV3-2	TGTGCCAGCAGCCAAGTCCCCTCCGATGAGCAGTTCTTC	CASSQVPSDEQFF
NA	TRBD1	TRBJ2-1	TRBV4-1	TGCGCCAGCAGCCAAGAACAGGGGGGAGGCTATGAGCAGTTCTTC	CASSQEQGGGYEQFF
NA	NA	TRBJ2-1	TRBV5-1	TGCGCCAGCAGCCCGACAGGCGGAAGCTCCTACAATGAGCAGTTCTTC	CASSPTGGSSYNEQFF
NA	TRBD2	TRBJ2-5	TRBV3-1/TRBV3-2	TGTGCCAGCAGCCAAGTGGGGCTAGCGGGGACACGTCCTCAAGAGACCCAGTACTTC	CASSQVGLAGTRPQETQYF
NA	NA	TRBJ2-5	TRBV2	TGTGCCAGCAGTCGAAGACAGTGGGAGACCCAGTACTTC	CASSRRQWETQYF
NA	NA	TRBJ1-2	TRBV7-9	TGTGCCAGCAGCCAAGGGACTTTCCCGATGGGGGGCTACACCTTC	CASSQGTFPMGGYTF
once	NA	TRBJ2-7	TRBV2	TGTGCCAGCAGGGCCTCCTACGAGCAGTACTTC	CASRASYEQYF
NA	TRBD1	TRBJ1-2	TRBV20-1	TGCAGTGCTAGTGGGACAGGTGATGACTATGGCTACACCTTC	CSASGTGDDYGYTF
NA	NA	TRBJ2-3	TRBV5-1	TGCGCCAGCAGCTTGGGCAGGCAACCCTTTAGCACAGATACGCAGTATTTT	CASSLGRQPFSTDTQYF
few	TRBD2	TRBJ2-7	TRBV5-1	TGCGCCAGCAGCTTAGATAATCCGGGACTAGCGGGGGGAGCCTACGAGCAGTACTTC	CASSLDNPGLAGGAYEQYF
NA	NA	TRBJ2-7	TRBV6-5	TGTGCCAGCAATTGGGGCCCCTACGAGCAGTACTTC	CASNWGPYEQYF
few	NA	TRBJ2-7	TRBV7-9	TGTGCCAGCAGCTTAGCGCGCGAGCAGTACTTC	CASSLAREQYF
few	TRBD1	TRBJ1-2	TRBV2	TGTGCCAGCAGTGTCCCGCAGGGGGCTAACTATGGCTACACCTTC	CASSVPQGANYGYTF
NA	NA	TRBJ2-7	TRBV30	TGTGCCTGGAGTGATCAGGGGGGTGGGATTGAGCAGTACTTC	CAWSDQGGGIEQYF
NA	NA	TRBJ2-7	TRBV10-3	TGTGCCATCAGTGAGGAGGAGGGCAGCTCCTACGAGCAGTACTTC	CAISEEEGSSYEQYF
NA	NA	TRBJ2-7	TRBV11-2	TGTGCCAGCAGCATAACCGACAAATACGAGCAGTACTTC	CASSITDKYEQYF
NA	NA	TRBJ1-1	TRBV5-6	TGTGCCAGCAGCTACGCGGCACCTACCTATATGAACACTGAAGCTTTCTTT	CASSYAAPTYMNTEAFF
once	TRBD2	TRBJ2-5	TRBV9	TGTGCCAGCAGCGCTGGACTAGGAAACTACCAAGAGACCCAGTACTTC	CASSAGLGNYQETQYF
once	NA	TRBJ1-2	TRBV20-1	TGCAGTGCTAGTCATATCCGGGGGGTAGCAAACTATGGCTACACCTTC	CSASHIRGVANYGYTF
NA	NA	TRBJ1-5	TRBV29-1	TGCAGCGTAACTACGGGACTCGGGGGTGGTCAGCCCCAGCATTTT	CSVTTGLGGGQPQHF
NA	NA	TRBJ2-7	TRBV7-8	TGTGCCAGCAGCTTAGACAGGAACTACGAGCAGTACTTC	CASSLDRNYEQYF
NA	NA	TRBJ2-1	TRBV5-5	TGTGCCAGCAGCTTGGGGCCTGGCACCTACAATGAGCAGTTCTTC	CASSLGPGTYNEQFF
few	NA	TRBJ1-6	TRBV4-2	TGTGCCAGCAGCCAAGATAGTTCCCACTATAATTCACCCCTCCACTTT	CASSQDSSHYNSPLHF
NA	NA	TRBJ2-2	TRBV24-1	TGTGCCACCAGTGATTCGGGAGTGAACACCGGGGAGCTGTTTTTT	CATSDSGVNTGELFF
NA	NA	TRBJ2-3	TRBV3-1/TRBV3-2	TGTGCCAGCAGCCAAAGGGGGACAGATACGCAGTATTTT	CASSQRGTDTQYF
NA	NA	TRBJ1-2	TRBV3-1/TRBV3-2	TGTGCCAGCAGCCAAGTCTCCTATGGCTACACCTTC	CASSQVSYGYTF
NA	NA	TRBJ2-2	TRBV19	TGTGCCAGTAGTAGGGTAGCGGAGACGAACACCGGGGAGCTGTTTTTT	CASSRVAETNTGELFF
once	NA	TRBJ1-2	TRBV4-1	TGCGCCAGCAGCCAAGAAGGGGGACCCAACTATGGCTACACCTTC	CASSQEGGPNYGYTF
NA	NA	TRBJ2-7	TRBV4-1	TGCGCCAGCAGCCAAGAAACACAAAGCTACGAGCAGTACTTC	CASSQETQSYEQYF